The T cell receptor beta chain described here comes from a study of OX40 agonist ivuxolimab in advanced cancers. Study information: Patients were dosed with the agonistic anti-OX40 (CD134) antibody ivuxolimab.

The data were produced by immunoSEQ multiplex PCR, yet TCRdb's version contains in-frame clones alone and is incomplete. The sample records about 82,000 clones, 70% to 90% being singletons. CDR1 is SGHTA and CDR2 is FQGTGA in the germline V gene. The CDR3 extends over 15 amino acids. V dropped 1 base and J dropped 5; count of bases not matched to a gene: 6. The sample holds one count of this clone. Its antigen is as yet unknown. General study findings and limits: Certain nonresponders additionally had low normalized T-cell clonal expansion. What antigens the expanded peripheral T cells recognized was never established.

This sequence originates from an adult with an advanced solid tumor such as melanoma, head and neck, liver or kidney cancer. The gene calls are TRBV7-3 and TRBJ2-5; 8 bases align to TRBD1. Here the sequenced sample was CD4+ or CD8+ T cells sorted from blood, taken in a trial of the OX40 agonist ivuxolimab. DNA for the CDR3: TGTGCCAGCAGCTTAAACCCAGGGGGCGGGGAGACCCAGTACTTC. Protein: CASSLNPGGGETQYF. The whole variable domain, remainder taken from reference TRBV7-3 and TRBJ2-5, is GAGVSQTPSNKVTEKGKYVELRCDPISGHTALYWYRQSLGQGPEFLIYFQGTGAADDSGLPNDRFFAVRPEGSVSTLKIQRTERGDSAVYLCASSLNPGGGETQYFGPGTRLLVL.